These 23 T cell receptor beta chains originate from one sample sequenced in a study of T cells in Graves' hyperthyroidism and ophthalmopathy. RNA transcripts provided the source from which TCR beta CDR3 regions were amplified. The study used the HTBI primer set for a first-round RT-PCR of the TCR CDR3. TCRdb reanalysed the multiplex PCR reads using MiXCR and keeps one entry per CDR3 protein. The table includes under 800,000 distinct CDR3 sequences, 14% detected once. Specimen: blood. These receptors all stem from a woman between 18 and 29 years old with Graves' hyperthyroidism.

This clonotype has a count of ten or more. The chain couples TRBV20-1 to TRBJ2-5, with a tentative D call TRBD2 (5 bases). The CDR3 spans 14 residues. Germline V gene data show CDR1 as DFQATT and CDR2 as SNEGSKA (reference sequence). Deletions cut 1 base from V and 1 base from J, with 10 bases between. CDR3 sequence: CSARVLLVQETQYF. The CDR3 DNA sequence: TGCAGTGCTAGAGTCCTACTAGTCCAAGAGACCCAGTACTTC.

The V gene is TRBV29-1, the J gene TRBJ1-2; D is unresolved. V lost 1 base to trimming and J lost 7 bases, with 7 bases between them. The CDR3 has 11 amino acids. Looked up from germline, CDR1 is SQVTM and CDR2 is ANQGSEA. CDR3 DNA: TGCAGCGTTGAAGGGGGTTCTGGCTACACCTTC. Amino acids: CSVEGGSGYTF.

The rearrangement links TRBV12-3 or TRBV12-4 to TRBJ2-2, with 10 bases fitting TRBD1. This CDR3 spans 19 amino acids. The junction had 15 bases not matched to a gene; V was cut back by 3 bases and J by 5 bases. Here the CDR3 DNA reads TGTGCCAGCAGTTTGGGGGACAGGGGATCGGCGGGAGCGACCGGGGAGCTGTTTTTT. Its translation is CASSLGDRGSAGATGELFF.

Written as DNA, the CDR3 is TGTGCCACCAGTGACCCCTCTAGCGGTACCTACGAGCAGTACTTC. Translated, it gives CATSDPSSGTYEQYF. The chain links TRBV24-1 to TRBJ2-7; 7 bases map to TRBD2. Unmatched junction bases numbered 7, after V lost 4 bases and J lost 2 bases. The CDR3 runs to 15 residues. Germline V gene lookup returns CDR1 KGHDR and CDR2 SFDVKD.

The chain joins TRBV3-1 to TRBJ2-3; D is perhaps TRBD1 (5 bases). The V gene lost 3 bases and the J gene lost 1 base, with 14 bases spanning the gap. CDR3 size: 16 residues. The germline V gene encodes CDR1 LGHDT and CDR2 YNNKEL (reference sequence). CDR3 protein: CASSQTLDIRTDTQYF. CDR3 coding DNA: TGTGCCAGCAGCCAGACCCTGGACATCCGCACAGATACGCAGTATTTT.

This clonotype came up a few times. A much larger clone sits a single nucleotide away, making a read error possible. CDR3 in amino acids: CASNLEGGSSEQFF. For the CDR3, the DNA is TGTGCCAGCAACTTAGAGGGCGGGAGTAGTGAGCAGTTCTTC. The chain couples TRBV11-3 to TRBJ2-1; 7 bases are a match to TRBD2. The CDR3 extends over 14 amino acids. Per germline, CDR1 SGHNT and CDR2 YENEEA.

This clonotype has at least ten counts. V gene TRBV20-1 combines with J gene TRBJ2-5, with 12 bases aligning to TRBD2. CDR1 and CDR2 from the germline V gene are DFQATT and SNEGSKA (reference sequence). This CDR3 contains 16 residues. J lost 2 bases, V lost 6 bases, and 10 bases had no gene match. DNA for the CDR3: TGCAGTGCCCGGACTAGCGGGAAGAGGGGGCAAGAGACCCAGTACTTC. It encodes CSARTSGKRGQETQYF.

There are a few counts of this clonotype. The chain combines TRBV5-6 with TRBJ2-3; D possibly corresponds to TRBD1 (6 bases). The CDR3 loop spans 17 amino acids. The germline V gene encodes CDR1 SGHDT and CDR2 YYEEEE. Trimming removed 2 bases at V and 2 bases at J, with 18 bases between. CDR3 amino acids: CASSLSGTPISTDTQYF. The CDR3 nucleotides read TGTGCCAGCAGCTTATCCGGGACACCAATTTCCACAGATACGCAGTATTTT. The full variable domain, rest sourced from reference TRBV5-6 and TRBJ2-3, is DAGVTQSPTHLIKTRGQQVTLRCSPKSGHDTVSWYQQALGQGPQFIFQYYEEEERQRGNFPDRFSGHQFPNYSSELNVNALLLGDSALYLCASSLSGTPISTDTQYFGPGTRLTVL.

This clonotype was counted between two and nine times. The chain employs TRBV6-2 or TRBV6-3 and TRBJ1-4; the match to TRBD1 covers 8 bases. V trimming: 0 bases; J trimming: 2 bases; junction bases outside the gene matches: 2. CDR1 and CDR2 (germline): MNHEY, SVGEGT. The CDR3 is made up of 16 amino acids. Here the CDR3 reads CASSYSGTGTNEKLFF. The CDR3 DNA sequence: TGTGCCAGCAGTTACTCCGGGACAGGCACTAATGAAAAACTGTTTTTT.

The V call is TRBV12-3 or TRBV12-4, the J call TRBJ2-3; the match to TRBD2 covers 8 bases. J gave up 7 bases and V 5 bases, and 17 bases lay outside the gene matches. The CDR3 contains 17 residues. The CDR3 region is CASSPTPGLARGYTQYF. The CDR3 DNA sequence: TGTGCCAGCAGTCCGACCCCCGGACTAGCCAGAGGGTATACGCAGTATTTT.

The chain carries TRBV20-1 and TRBJ2-7; D possibly corresponds to TRBD2 (6 bases). Trimming removed 5 bases from V and 3 bases from J, with 14 bases in between. Germline lookup yields CDR1 DFQATT and CDR2 SNEGSKA (reference sequence). This CDR3 is 13 amino acids long. The CDR3 sequence: CSARGLGGYEQYF. As DNA, the CDR3 is TGCAGTGCTCGGGGACTGGGGGGCTACGAGCAGTACTTC.

This clonotype was seen at least ten times. V is TRBV7-9 and J is TRBJ1-1; D is unresolved. CDR3 size: 15 residues. Germline-derived CDR1 and CDR2 are SEHNR and FQNEAQ (reference sequence). V lost 5 bases and J 8 bases, leaving 21 bases between the germline ends. CDR3 amino acids: CASSPDVDQAWEAFF. In DNA, the CDR3 is TGTGCCAGCAGCCCTGACGTTGACCAGGCTTGGGAAGCTTTCTTT.

This clonotype was seen at least ten times. Here the CDR3 DNA reads TGTGCCAGCAGCCTCCCTTTGGGAGCAGACAATGAGCAGTTCTTC. It encodes CASSLPLGADNEQFF. The chain carries TRBV11-2 and TRBJ2-1; D possibly corresponds to TRBD2 (5 bases). Germline assignment: CDR1 SGHAT and CDR2 FQNNGV. The CDR3 sequence is 15 residues long. V was cut by 5 bases and J by 5 bases, with 16 bases left in between.

At least ten counts were recorded for this clonotype. The genes are TRBV11-2 and TRBJ2-3, with unresolved D. From germline, CDR1 is SGHAT and CDR2 FQNNGV. The CDR3 runs to 15 residues. Trimming left V 5 bases short and J 0 bases short, with 12 bases between. This CDR3 reads CASSPSQASTDTQYF. The DNA of the CDR3 is TGTGCCAGCAGCCCGAGTCAGGCGAGCACAGATACGCAGTATTTT.

At least ten counts were recorded for this clonotype. One end of the junction is discordant with germline, which a read error may explain. This chain joins TRBV5-1 and TRBJ2-7; no clear D. The CDR3 is 12 residues long. Germline V gene sequence: CDR1 SGHRS, CDR2 YFSETQ. The CDR3 protein is CASSLTSYEQYF. The CDR3 nucleotides are TGTGCCAGCAGCCTGACATCCTACGAGCAGTACTTC. The full variable domain, completed using reference TRBV5-1 and TRBJ2-7, is KAGVTQTPRYLIKTRGQQVTLSCSPISGHRSVSWYQQTPGQGLQFLFEYFSETQRNKGNFPGRFSGRQFSNSRSEMNVSTLELGDSALYLCASSLTSYEQYFGPGTRLTVT.

The chain is built from TRBV11-2 and TRBJ2-3; 7 nucleotides line up with TRBD1. Trimming cost V 5 bases and J 4 bases; bases outside gene matches: 6. CDR3 length equals 14 residues. Germline CDR1 SGHAT, CDR2 FQNNGV. Here the CDR3 DNA reads TGTGCCAGCAGCCCCGACAGGGAGTCAGATACGCAGTATTTT. This sequence encodes CASSPDRESDTQYF.

There are many counts of this clonotype. The chain recombines TRBV12-3 or TRBV12-4 with TRBJ1-2; D remains ambiguous. V lost 6 bases and J lost 4, with 9 bases in between. CDR3 length: 12 amino acids. CDR3 bases: TGTGCCAGCAGCATCCAAGGCTATGGCTACACCTTC. The encoded protein is CASSIQGYGYTF.

This clonotype appeared many times. V gene TRBV28 combines with J gene TRBJ2-7, with a weak D call TRBD2 (5 bases). Trimming left V 3 bases short and J 3 bases short, with 15 bases between. The CDR3 sequence is 15 residues long. Per germline, CDR1 MDHEN and CDR2 SYDVKM. The CDR3 spells CASSFSQLGGYEQYF. The CDR3 DNA reads as TGTGCCAGCAGTTTTAGCCAGCTTGGAGGCTACGAGCAGTACTTC.

This clonotype is a singleton in its sample. The chain combines TRBV13 with TRBJ2-1, with D perhaps matching TRBD2 (8 bases). This CDR3 is 17 amino acids long. Germline V gene sequence: CDR1 PRHDT, CDR2 FYEKMQ (reference sequence). The V gene lost 0 bases and the J gene lost 7 bases, with 19 bases spanning the gap. This chain's CDR3 is CASSLGPREGAENEQFF. The CDR3 nucleotides are TGTGCCAGCAGCTTAGGCCCCCGGGAGGGGGCCGAGAATGAGCAGTTCTTC.

The chain employs TRBV6-5 and TRBJ1-1; D is perhaps TRBD1 (5 bases). V lost 2 bases and J lost 6, with 13 bases in between. Germline V gene sequence: CDR1 MNHEY, CDR2 SVGAGI. CDR3 length equals 14 residues. As DNA, the CDR3 is TGTGCCAGCAGTTACGGGGCAGGGAAGGCTGAAGCTTTCTTT. Its translation is CASSYGAGKAEAFF.

In this sample, this clonotype turned up many times. CDR3 coding DNA: TGCGCCAGCAGCCAGAGGACAGCTAGCACAGATACGCAGTATTTT. Translated: CASSQRTASTDTQYF. The chain recombines TRBV4-3 with TRBJ2-3; maybe TRBD1 (6 bases). Trimming stripped 3 bases from V and 0 bases from J, with 10 bases between. The length of the CDR3 is 15 residues. Germline loops: CDR1 LGHNA, CDR2 YSLEER.

This clonotype showed up just a few times. The genes are TRBV28 and TRBJ2-1, with D hard to call. The V end was cut by 6 bases, the J end by 0 bases, with 12 bases between. The CDR3 extends over 15 amino acids. The germline V gene has CDR1 MDHEN and CDR2 SYDVKM. In DNA, the CDR3 is TGTGCCAGCAGCTCCCAATGGGGCTCCTACAATGAGCAGTTCTTC. Encoded protein: CASSSQWGSYNEQFF. The complete variable domain, with remaining parts taken from reference TRBV28 and TRBJ2-1, reads DVKVTQSSRYLVKRTGEKVFLECVQDMDHENMFWYRQDPGLGLRLIYFSYDVKMKEKGDIPEGYSVSREKKERFSLILESASTNQTSMYLCASSSQWGSYNEQFFGPGTRLTVL.

The chain uses TRBV5-5 and TRBJ1-5, with a weak D call TRBD1 (6 bases). The CDR3 is 16 amino acids. Trimming left V 4 bases short and J 1 base short, with 15 bases between. From germline, CDR1 is SGHKS and CDR2 YYEKEE (reference sequence). The CDR3 reads CASSPRTVPSNQPQHF. The CDR3 region has the DNA TGTGCCAGCAGCCCGAGGACAGTCCCAAGCAATCAGCCCCAGCATTTT.